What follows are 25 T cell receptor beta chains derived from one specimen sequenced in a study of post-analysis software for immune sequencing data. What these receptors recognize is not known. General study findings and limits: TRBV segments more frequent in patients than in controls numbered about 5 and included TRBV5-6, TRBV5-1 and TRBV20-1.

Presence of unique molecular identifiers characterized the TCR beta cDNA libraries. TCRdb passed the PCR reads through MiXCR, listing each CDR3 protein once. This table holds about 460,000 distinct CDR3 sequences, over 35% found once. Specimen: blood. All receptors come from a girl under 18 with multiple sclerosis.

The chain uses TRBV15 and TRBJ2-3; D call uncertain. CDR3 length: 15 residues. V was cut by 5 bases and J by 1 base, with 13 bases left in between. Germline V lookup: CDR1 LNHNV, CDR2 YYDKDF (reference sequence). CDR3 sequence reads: CATSPRIVGTDTQYF. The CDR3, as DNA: TGTGCCACCAGCCCCCGGATAGTCGGCACAGATACGCAGTATTTT.

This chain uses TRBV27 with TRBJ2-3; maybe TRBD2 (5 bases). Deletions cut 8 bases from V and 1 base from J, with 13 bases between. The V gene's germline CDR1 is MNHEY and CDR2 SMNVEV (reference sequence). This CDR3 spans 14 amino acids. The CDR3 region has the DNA TGTGCCAGCCGCGGAGGACTTGGCACAGATACGCAGTATTTT. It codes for CASRGGLGTDTQYF.

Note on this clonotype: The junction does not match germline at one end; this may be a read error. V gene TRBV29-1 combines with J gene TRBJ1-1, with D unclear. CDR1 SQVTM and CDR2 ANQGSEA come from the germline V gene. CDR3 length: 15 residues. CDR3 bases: TGCAGCGTTGGCATGGCGTCGGGGATGAACATTGAAGCTTTCTTT. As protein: CSVGMASGMNIEAFF.

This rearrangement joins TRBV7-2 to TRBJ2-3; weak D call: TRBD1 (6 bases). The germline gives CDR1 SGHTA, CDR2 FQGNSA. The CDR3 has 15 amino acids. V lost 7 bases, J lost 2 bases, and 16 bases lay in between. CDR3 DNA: TGTGCCAGCATGTCTCGGACAGCAGCCACAGATACGCAGTATTTT. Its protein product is CASMSRTAATDTQYF.

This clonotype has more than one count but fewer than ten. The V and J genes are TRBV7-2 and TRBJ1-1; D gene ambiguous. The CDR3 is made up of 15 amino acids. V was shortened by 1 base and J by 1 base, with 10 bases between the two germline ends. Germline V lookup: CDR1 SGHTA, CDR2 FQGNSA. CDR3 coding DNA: TGTGCCAGCAGCTTAGAGGGAGGGTCGAACACTGAAGCTTTCTTT. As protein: CASSLEGGSNTEAFF.

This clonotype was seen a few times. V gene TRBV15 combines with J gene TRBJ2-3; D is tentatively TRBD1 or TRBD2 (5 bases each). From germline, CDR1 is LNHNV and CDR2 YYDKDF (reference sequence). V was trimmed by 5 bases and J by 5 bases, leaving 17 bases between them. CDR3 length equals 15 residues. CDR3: CATSVLDNEGDTQYF. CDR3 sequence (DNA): TGTGCCACCAGCGTTTTGGACAACGAGGGAGATACGCAGTATTTT.

As DNA, the CDR3 is TGTGCCAGCAGCCCGGTGGACAGGGGGCCTGACTATGGCTACACCTTC. Translation gives CASSPVDRGPDYGYTF. V gene TRBV7-9 combines with J gene TRBJ1-2; TRBD1 matches 11 bases. Per germline, CDR1 SEHNR and CDR2 FQNEAQ (reference sequence). With V trimmed by 5 bases and J by 3 bases, 8 bases remained unmatched. The CDR3 has 16 amino acids. Looking up the rest from reference TRBV7-9 and TRBJ1-2 gives the full variable domain: DTGVSQNPRHKITKRGQNVTFRCDPISEHNRLYWYRQTLGQGPEFLTYFQNEAQLEKSRLLSDRFSAERPKGSFSTLEIQRTEQGDSAMYLCASSPVDRGPDYGYTFGSGTRLTVV.

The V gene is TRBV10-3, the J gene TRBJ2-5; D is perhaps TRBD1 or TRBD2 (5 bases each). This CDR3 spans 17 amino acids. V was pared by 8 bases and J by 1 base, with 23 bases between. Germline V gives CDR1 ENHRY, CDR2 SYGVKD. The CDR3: CAIGVESRDGRQETQYF. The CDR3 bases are TGTGCCATCGGTGTCGAGAGTCGGGACGGACGCCAAGAGACCCAGTACTTC.

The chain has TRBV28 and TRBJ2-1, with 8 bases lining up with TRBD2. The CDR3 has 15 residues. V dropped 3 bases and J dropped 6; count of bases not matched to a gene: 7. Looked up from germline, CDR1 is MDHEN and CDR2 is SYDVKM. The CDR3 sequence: CASSLGLGYGNEQFF. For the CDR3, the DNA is TGTGCCAGCAGTTTGGGACTAGGTTACGGCAATGAGCAGTTCTTC.

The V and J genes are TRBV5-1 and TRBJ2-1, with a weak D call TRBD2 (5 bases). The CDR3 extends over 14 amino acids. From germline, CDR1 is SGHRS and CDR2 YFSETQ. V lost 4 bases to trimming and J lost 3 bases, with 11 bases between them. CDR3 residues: CASSQPSNYNEQFF. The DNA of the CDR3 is TGCGCCAGCAGCCAGCCTAGCAACTACAATGAGCAGTTCTTC.

The CDR3 bases are TGTGCCAGCTCACCACCTGGACTTGAGCAGTACTTC. This encodes CASSPPGLEQYF. V and J are TRBV18 and TRBJ2-1, with D possibly being TRBD2 (5 bases). The J call may not be correct, given that the DNA end is closer to TRBJ2-7. The germline V gene has CDR1 KGHSH and CDR2 LQKENI. This CDR3 has 12 residues.

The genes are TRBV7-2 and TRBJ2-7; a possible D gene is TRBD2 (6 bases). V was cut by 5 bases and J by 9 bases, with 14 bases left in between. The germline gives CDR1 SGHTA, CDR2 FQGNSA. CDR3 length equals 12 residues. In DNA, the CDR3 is TGTGCCAGCAGCAGGGATCGGGGGTCGCAGTACTTC. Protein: CASSRDRGSQYF.

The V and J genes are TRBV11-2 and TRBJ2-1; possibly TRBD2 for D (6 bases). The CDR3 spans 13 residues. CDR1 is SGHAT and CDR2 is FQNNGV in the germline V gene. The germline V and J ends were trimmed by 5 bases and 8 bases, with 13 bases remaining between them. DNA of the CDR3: TGTGCCAGCAGCATGACTAGTCCCCATGAGCAGTTCTTC. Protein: CASSMTSPHEQFF.

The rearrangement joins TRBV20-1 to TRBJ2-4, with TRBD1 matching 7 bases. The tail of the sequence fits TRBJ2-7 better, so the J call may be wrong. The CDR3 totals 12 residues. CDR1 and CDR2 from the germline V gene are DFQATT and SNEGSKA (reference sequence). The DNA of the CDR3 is TGCAGTACTACAGGGGATAGATACGAGCAGTACTTC. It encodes CSTTGDRYEQYF.

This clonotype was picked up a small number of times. The DNA for the CDR3 is TGTGCCAGCAGCATTACTAGCGGGAGAATCAATGAGCAGTTCTTC. Protein: CASSITSGRINEQFF. V and J are TRBV7-9 and TRBJ2-1; TRBD2 aligns across 11 bases. With 5 bases clipped from V and 6 bases from J, the junction kept 6 bases outside the gene matches. This CDR3 spans 15 amino acids. The V gene's germline CDR1 is SEHNR and CDR2 FQNEAQ (reference sequence).

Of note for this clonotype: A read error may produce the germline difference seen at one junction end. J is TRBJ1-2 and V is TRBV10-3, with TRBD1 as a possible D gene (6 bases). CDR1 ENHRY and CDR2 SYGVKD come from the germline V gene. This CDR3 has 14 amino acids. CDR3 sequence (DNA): TGTGACATCAGCACACAGGGCGAGAGGGAAGGCTACACCTTC. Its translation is CDISTQGEREGYTF.

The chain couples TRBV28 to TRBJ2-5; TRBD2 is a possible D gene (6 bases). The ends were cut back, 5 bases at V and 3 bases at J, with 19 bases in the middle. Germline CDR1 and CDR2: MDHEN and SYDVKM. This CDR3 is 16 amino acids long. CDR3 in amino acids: CASSPPGEGKKETQYF. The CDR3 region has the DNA TGTGCCAGCAGTCCCCCGGGAGAGGGGAAAAAAGAGACCCAGTACTTC.

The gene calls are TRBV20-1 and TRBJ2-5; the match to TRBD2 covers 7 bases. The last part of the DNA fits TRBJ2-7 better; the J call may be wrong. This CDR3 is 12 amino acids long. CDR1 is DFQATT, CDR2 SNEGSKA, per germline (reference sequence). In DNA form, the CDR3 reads TGCAGTCCGAGCGGGACCCACTACGAGCAGTACTTC. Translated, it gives CSPSGTHYEQYF.

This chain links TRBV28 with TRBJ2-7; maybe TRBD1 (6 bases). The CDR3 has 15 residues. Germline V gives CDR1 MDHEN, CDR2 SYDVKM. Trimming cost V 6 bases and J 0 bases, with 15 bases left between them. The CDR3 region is CASSYRPDSSYEQYF. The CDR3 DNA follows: TGTGCCAGCAGCTATCGCCCGGACAGCTCCTACGAGCAGTACTTC.

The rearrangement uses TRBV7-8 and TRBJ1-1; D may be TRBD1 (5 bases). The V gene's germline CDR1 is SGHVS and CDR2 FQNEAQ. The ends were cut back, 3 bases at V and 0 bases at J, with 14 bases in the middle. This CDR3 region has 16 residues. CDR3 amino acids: CASSFRVRRVNTEAFF. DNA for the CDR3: TGTGCCAGCAGCTTCAGGGTAAGGAGGGTGAACACTGAAGCTTTCTTT.

The CDR3 loop is CASSVFGEQYF. Written as DNA, the CDR3 is TGTGCCAGCAGTGTTTTTGGTGAGCAGTACTTC. The chain links TRBV6-1 to TRBJ2-7, with D unresolved. The CDR3 consists of 11 residues. Germline V gene sequence: CDR1 MNHNS, CDR2 SASEGT. Trimming left V 4 bases short and J 7 bases short, with 8 bases between.

The CDR3 region is CAGFDRNYGYTF. Here the CDR3 DNA reads TGTGCCGGGTTTGACAGGAACTATGGCTACACCTTC. The V call is TRBV30, the J call TRBJ1-2, with D perhaps matching TRBD1 (6 bases). V dropped 8 bases and J dropped 2 bases, with 12 bases sitting between them. The CDR3 contains 12 residues. In germline, CDR1 is GTSNPN, CDR2 SVGIG (reference sequence).

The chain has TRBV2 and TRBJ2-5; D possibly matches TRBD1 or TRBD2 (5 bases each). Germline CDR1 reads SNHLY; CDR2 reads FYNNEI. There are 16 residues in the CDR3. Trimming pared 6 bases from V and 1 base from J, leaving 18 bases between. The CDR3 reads CASSPTFGTLQETQYF. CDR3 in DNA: TGTGCCAGCAGCCCCACCTTCGGGACCCTCCAAGAGACCCAGTACTTC.

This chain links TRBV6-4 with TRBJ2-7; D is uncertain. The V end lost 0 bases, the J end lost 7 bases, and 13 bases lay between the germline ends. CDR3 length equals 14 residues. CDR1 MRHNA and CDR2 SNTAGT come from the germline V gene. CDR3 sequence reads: CASSDSGFIREQYF. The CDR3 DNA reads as TGTGCCAGCAGTGACTCCGGATTCATAAGGGAGCAGTACTTC.

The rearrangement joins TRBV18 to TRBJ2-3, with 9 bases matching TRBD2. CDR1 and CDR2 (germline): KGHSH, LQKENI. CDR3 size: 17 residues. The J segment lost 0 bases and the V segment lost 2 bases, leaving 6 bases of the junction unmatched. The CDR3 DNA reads TGTGCCAGCTCACCAGTTAGCGGGGGCTCTAGCACAGATACGCAGTATTTT. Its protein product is CASSPVSGGSSTDTQYF.